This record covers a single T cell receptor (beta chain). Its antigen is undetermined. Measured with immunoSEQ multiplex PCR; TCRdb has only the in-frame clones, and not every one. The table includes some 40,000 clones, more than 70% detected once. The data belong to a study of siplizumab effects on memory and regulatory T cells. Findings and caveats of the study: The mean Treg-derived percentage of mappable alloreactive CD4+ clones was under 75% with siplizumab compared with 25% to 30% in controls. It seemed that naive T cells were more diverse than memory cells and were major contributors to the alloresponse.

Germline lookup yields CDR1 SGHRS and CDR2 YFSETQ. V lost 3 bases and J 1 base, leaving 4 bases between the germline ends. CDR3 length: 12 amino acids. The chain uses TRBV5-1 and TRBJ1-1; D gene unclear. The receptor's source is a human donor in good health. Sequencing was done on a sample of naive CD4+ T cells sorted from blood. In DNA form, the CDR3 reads TGCGCCAGCAGCTCCTCGAACACTGAAGCTTTCTTT. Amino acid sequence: CASSSSNTEAFF.